What follows are 18 T cell receptor beta chains derived from one specimen sequenced in a study of cytotoxic CD8 clonotypes in ibrutinib-treated CLL. Measured with immunoSEQ multiplex PCR; TCRdb has only the in-frame clones, and not every one. This table has some 63,000 clones, 90% appearing once. This material consisted of PBMCs, taken after 12 months of ibrutinib treatment. The receptors here all came from a human donor with chronic lymphocytic leukemia.

The rearrangement uses TRBV4-2 and TRBJ2-3; 9 nucleotides line up with TRBD1. V was pared by 4 bases and J by 2 bases, with 1 base of the junction left unmatched. There are 14 residues in the CDR3. CDR1 LGHNA and CDR2 YNFKEQ come from the germline V gene. Written as DNA, the CDR3 is TGTGCCAGCAGCCGGGACAGGGACACAGATACGCAGTATTTT. This translates into CASSRDRDTDTQYF.

The rearrangement joins TRBV6-1 to TRBJ2-7; D uncertain. Germline values: CDR1 MNHNS, CDR2 SASEGT. The V end lost 6 bases, the J end lost 6 bases, and 15 bases lay between the germline ends. The CDR3 sequence is 13 residues long. The CDR3 DNA reads as TGTGCCAGCAGAACCACGGTAGTGGGCGAGCAGTACTTC. Translation gives CASRTTVVGEQYF.

This chain connects TRBV7-2 to TRBJ2-1; D may be TRBD2 (5 bases). Trimming removed 1 base from V and 9 bases from J, with 10 bases in between. The germline V gene has CDR1 SGHTA and CDR2 FQGNSA. The CDR3 totals 13 residues. This CDR3 is CASSLDVAGEQFF. CDR3 bases: TGTGCCAGCAGCTTAGATGTGGCGGGTGAGCAGTTCTTC. The full variable domain, completed using reference TRBV7-2 and TRBJ2-1, is GAGVSQSPSNKVTEKGKDVELRCDPISGHTALYWYRQSLGQGLEFLIYFQGNSAPDKSGLPSDRFSAERTGGSVSTLTIQRTQQEDSAVYLCASSLDVAGEQFFGPGTRLTVL.

Written as DNA, the CDR3 is TGTGCCAGCAGCAAAGAGACTAGTGGGAATGAGCAGTTCTTC. It yields the protein CASSKETSGNEQFF. The chain links TRBV21-1 to TRBJ2-1; the table's TRBD2 call for D was not verified on the DNA. TRBV21-1 is a pseudogene locus. The length of the CDR3 is 14 residues.

The chain links TRBV7-2 to TRBJ2-1, with unresolved D. The length of the CDR3 is 15 residues. The germline V and J ends were trimmed by 4 bases and 4 bases, with 14 bases remaining between them. The V gene's germline CDR1 is SGHTA and CDR2 FQGNSA. The CDR3: CASSYGLVRYNEQFF. DNA for the CDR3: TGTGCCAGCAGCTACGGGCTAGTTCGGTACAATGAGCAGTTCTTC.

The V gene is TRBV27, the J gene TRBJ1-2, with TRBD1 matching over 8 bases. Germline values: CDR1 MNHEY, CDR2 SMNVEV (reference sequence). This CDR3 is 13 amino acids long. V shed 5 bases and J 9 bases; nucleotides not matched to a gene: 8. The CDR3 is CASSLGQGRSYTF. CDR3 nucleotide sequence: TGTGCCAGCAGTCTAGGACAGGGAAGGAGCTACACCTTC.

The rearrangement joins TRBV18 to TRBJ1-2; the D gene is possibly TRBD1 (6 bases). There are 15 residues in the CDR3. In germline, CDR1 is KGHSH, CDR2 LQKENI. The V gene lost 1 base and the J gene lost 1 base, with 10 bases spanning the gap. The CDR3 coding sequence is TGTGCCAGCTCACCACGGACAGCACGTAACTATGGCTACACCTTC. Its protein product is CASSPRTARNYGYTF.

The chain employs TRBV7-9 and TRBJ1-3; D unresolved. Germline V gene sequence: CDR1 SEHNR, CDR2 FQNEAQ (reference sequence). Between the trimmed V and J ends, which lost 4 bases and 0 bases, there was a span of 16 bases. This CDR3 has 17 amino acids. CDR3 bases: TGTGCCAGCAGCTCGAGTAGCTTCTTGGTCTCTGGAAACACCATATATTTT. Encoded protein: CASSSSSFLVSGNTIYF.

The genes are TRBV11-3 and TRBJ2-3, with 11 bases fitting TRBD2. This CDR3 has 15 residues. CDR1 and CDR2 (germline): SGHNT, YENEEA. V shed 5 bases, J shed 5 bases, and the junction held 6 bases outside the gene matches. This CDR3 reads CASSELAGAGDTQYF. For the CDR3, the DNA is TGTGCCAGCAGCGAACTAGCGGGAGCAGGAGATACGCAGTATTTT.

The chain joins TRBV19 to TRBJ2-3, with 12 bases aligning to TRBD2. The CDR3 length is 17 residues. Unmatched junction bases numbered 12, after V lost 10 bases and J lost 1 base. Germline CDR1 LNHDA, CDR2 SQIVND (reference sequence). The CDR3 DNA reads as TGTGCCATCTCGGCTAGCGGGAGGGCCTTGGGCACAGATACGCAGTATTTT. Amino acids: CAISASGRALGTDTQYF.

To note about this clone: Its ends do not fully match the called genes, so a read error is possible. The chain links TRBV7-7 to TRBJ2-5; 7 bases map to TRBD1. CDR3 length: 15 amino acids. In germline, CDR1 is SSHAT, CDR2 FNYEAQ (reference sequence). CDR3 sequence: CASSFGVGGEETQYF. The DNA for the CDR3 is TGTGCTAGCAGCTTTGGAGTAGGGGGCGAAGAGACCCAGTACTTC.

A single count supports this clone. The CDR3 coding sequence is TGTGCCAGCAGTTTACACGGGGGTCGTAACGAGCAGTACTTC. Translating it yields CASSLHGGRNEQYF. This chain links TRBV27 with TRBJ2-7; possibly TRBD2 for D (6 bases). This CDR3 region has 14 residues. Trimming pared 2 bases from V and 5 bases from J, leaving 13 bases between. CDR1 and CDR2 (germline): MNHEY, SMNVEV (reference sequence).

The chain employs TRBV7-6 and TRBJ2-7; 9 bases are a match to TRBD1. The CDR3 loop spans 15 amino acids. The germline V gene encodes CDR1 SGHVS and CDR2 FNYEAQ. The V gene end was trimmed by 1 base and the J gene end by 3 bases; junction bases not matched to a gene: 4. The DNA for the CDR3 is TGTGCCAGCAGCTTAGAAACAGGGGGCGTCTACGAGCAGTACTTC. It codes for CASSLETGGVYEQYF. The whole variable domain, filled in from reference TRBV7-6 and TRBJ2-7, reads GAGVSQSPRYKVTKRGQDVALRCDPISGHVSLYWYRQALGQGPEFLTYFNYEAQQDKSGLPNDRFSAERPEGSISTLTIQRTEQRDSAMYRCASSLETGGVYEQYFGPGTRLTVT.

The rearrangement uses TRBV18 and TRBJ2-6, with 9 bases fitting TRBD1. The CDR3 consists of 17 residues. Trimming cost V 3 bases and J 0 bases; bases outside gene matches: 3. Germline CDR1 KGHSH, CDR2 LQKENI. This CDR3 is CASSPDRGSSGANVLTF. The CDR3 nucleotides are TGTGCCAGCTCACCGGACAGGGGTTCCTCTGGGGCCAACGTCCTGACTTTC.

This sequence joins TRBV21-1 and TRBJ1-2. TRBV21-1 is described as a pseudogene. The CDR3 loop spans 14 amino acids. CDR3 sequence reads: CAIPQDTGFYGYTF. The CDR3 coding sequence is TGTGCCATACCCCAAGACACGGGATTCTATGGCTACACCTTC.

This clone showed up just once. The chain uses TRBV6-6 and TRBJ2-5; D could derive from TRBD1 or TRBD2 (5 bases each). Germline V CDR1 and CDR2: MNHNY, SVGAGI (reference sequence). The CDR3 length is 16 residues. The V gene lost 2 bases and the J gene lost 4 bases, with 17 bases spanning the gap. CDR3 coding DNA: TGTGCCAGCAGTTACGGGGGTTTGGGGTTGTTAGAGACCCAGTACTTC. Amino acids: CASSYGGLGLLETQYF.

The chain is built from TRBV5-1 and TRBJ2-3; possibly TRBD1 for D (5 bases). CDR1 and CDR2 from the germline V gene are SGHRS and YFSETQ. The CDR3 totals 14 residues. Trimming shortened V by 0 bases and J by 2 bases, and 7 bases separated the two germline ends. The CDR3 DNA reads as TGCGCCAGCAGCTTGGGACAGATCACAGATACGCAGTATTTT. Protein product: CASSLGQITDTQYF.

The V and J genes are TRBV5-1 and TRBJ2-1, with D perhaps matching TRBD1 (5 bases). V lost 5 bases and J lost 5, with 11 bases in between. CDR1 is SGHRS, CDR2 YFSETQ, per germline. This CDR3 contains 13 residues. CDR3 region: CASRFTRDNEQFF. Here the CDR3 DNA reads TGCGCCAGCAGATTTACCAGGGACAATGAGCAGTTCTTC.